One and the same sample provided the 26 T cell receptor beta chains below, sequenced in a study of T cell responses to AZD1222 COVID-19 vaccine. Method: immunoSEQ multiplex PCR; TCRdb's copy keeps in-frame clones and lacks some. The sample lists 100,000 to 150,000 clones, 85% to 90% occurring once. The source was peripheral blood, collected 28 days after the second AZD1222 dose. Source of these receptors: an adult who received the AZD1222 COVID-19 vaccine.

The chain couples TRBV14 to TRBJ1-3; the D is unclear. The length of the CDR3 is 12 residues. V gave up 1 base and J gave up 7 bases, with 5 bases separating them. Germline CDR1 SGHDN, CDR2 FVKESK. The CDR3 protein is CASSQGMNTIYF. In DNA form, the CDR3 reads TGTGCCAGCAGCCAAGGAATGAACACCATATATTTT.

The rearrangement joins TRBV3-1 (or the pseudogene TRBV3-2) to TRBJ2-1; TRBD2 aligns across 8 bases. The CDR3 contains 15 residues. Losses at the gene ends were 1 base for V and 7 bases for J; bases not matched to a gene: 6. CDR1 LGHDT and CDR2 YNNKEL come from the germline V gene (reference sequence). DNA for the CDR3: TGTGCCAGCAGCCAAGTAACCGGGGGGGCGAATGAGCAGTTCTTC. Its translation: CASSQVTGGANEQFF.

This clone was seen more than once but under ten times. The rearrangement joins TRBV9 to TRBJ1-3, with 7 positions matching TRBD1. The CDR3 sequence is 20 residues long. The germline gives CDR1 SGDLS, CDR2 YYNGEE. Trimming cost V 4 bases and J 0 bases; bases outside gene matches: 19. Written as DNA, the CDR3 is TGTGCCAGCAGCACCTCCGACAGGGATTGGAGGGGCCACTCTGGAAACACCATATATTTT. It translates to CASSTSDRDWRGHSGNTIYF.

V and J are TRBV7-2 and TRBJ2-7; 10 bases are a match to TRBD1. The V segment lost 5 bases and the J segment 7 bases; nucleotides outside the gene matches: 8. CDR1 and CDR2 (germline): SGHTA, FQGNSA. CDR3 length equals 14 residues. CDR3 sequence reads: CASSHDRGLREQYF. The CDR3 DNA reads TGTGCCAGCAGCCATGACAGGGGGCTGAGGGAGCAGTACTTC. The full variable domain, its missing parts supplied by reference TRBV7-2 and TRBJ2-7, is GAGVSQSPSNKVTEKGKDVELRCDPISGHTALYWYRQSLGQGLEFLIYFQGNSAPDKSGLPSDRFSAERTGGSVSTLTIQRTQQEDSAVYLCASSHDRGLREQYFGPGTRLTVT.

This clone was seen a few times. The J gene is TRBJ1-5, the V gene TRBV12-3 or TRBV12-4; D gene uncertain. Trimming pared 7 bases from V and 2 bases from J, leaving 3 bases between. The CDR3 is 11 residues long. The CDR3 spells CASTRNQPQHF. DNA for the CDR3: TGTGCCAGCACCCGCAATCAGCCCCAGCATTTT.

The rearrangement uses TRBV6-5 and TRBJ1-2, with D hard to call. Trimming took off 6 bases at V and 4 bases at J, with 9 bases between the two ends. The CDR3 spans 12 residues. Germline values: CDR1 MNHEY, CDR2 SVGAGI. CDR3 coding DNA: TGTGCCAGCAGGGGAGTCGGCTATGGCTACACCTTC. Residues: CASRGVGYGYTF.

The genes are TRBV2 and TRBJ1-3; 9 bases align to TRBD1. Germline loops: CDR1 SNHLY, CDR2 FYNNEI. With 7 bases clipped from V and 4 bases from J, the junction kept 5 bases outside the gene matches. The CDR3 loop spans 14 amino acids. The CDR3 here is CASIQGANGNTIYF. CDR3 bases: TGTGCCAGCATACAGGGGGCAAACGGAAACACCATATATTTT.

This clone is a singleton in its sample. This chain joins TRBV27 and TRBJ1-1; D remains unclear. V was clipped by 6 bases and J by 11 bases, with 16 bases between them. Germline V gene data show CDR1 as MNHEY and CDR2 as SMNVEV (reference sequence). The CDR3 length is 12 residues. The CDR3 DNA follows: TGTGCCAGCAGGCCCAGTGCCGAACCGGCTTTCTTT. Protein product: CASRPSAEPAFF.

The DNA of the CDR3 is TGCGCCAGCAGCCAAGAGTATGAGGGGGGGTACTATGGCTACACCTTC. Translation: CASSQEYEGGYYGYTF. The V gene is TRBV4-3, the J gene TRBJ1-2; D may be TRBD1 (6 bases). The CDR3 is made up of 16 amino acids. Germline lookup yields CDR1 LGHNA and CDR2 YSLEER. Trimming left V 0 bases short and J 3 bases short, with 14 bases between.

The chain recombines TRBV4-1 with TRBJ1-5; no clear D gene. The CDR3 contains 14 residues. CDR1 is MGHRA and CDR2 is YSYEKL in the germline V gene. Trimming took off 0 bases at V and 3 bases at J, with 6 bases between the two ends. The CDR3: CASSQDGYNQPQHF. In DNA, the CDR3 is TGCGCCAGCAGCCAAGACGGGTACAATCAGCCCCAGCATTTT.

The CDR3 here is CASSPSWAGGYTF. The CDR3 DNA reads as TGTGCCAGCAGCCCCTCATGGGCCGGAGGCTACACCTTC. The chain links TRBV5-6 to TRBJ1-2; D not resolved. The ends were cut back, 4 bases at V and 8 bases at J, with 15 bases in the middle. The CDR3 runs to 13 residues. The germline CDR1 and CDR2 sequences are SGHDT and YYEEEE.

V gene TRBV5-1 combines with J gene TRBJ1-1; TRBD1 might be the D (5 bases). Germline lookup yields CDR1 SGHRS and CDR2 YFSETQ. Trimming stripped 3 bases from V and 4 bases from J, with 16 bases between. CDR3 length: 15 amino acids. CDR3 coding DNA: TGCGCCAGCAGCTGGACGGGGCGCCAGGGCACTGAAGCTTTCTTT. It specifies CASSWTGRQGTEAFF.

The count of this clone is one. This rearrangement joins TRBV7-2 to TRBJ2-1; 7 bases fit TRBD2. The CDR3 has 14 amino acids. Trimming cost V 5 bases and J 3 bases; bases outside gene matches: 4. Germline-derived CDR1 and CDR2 are SGHTA and FQGNSA. The CDR3 loop reads CASSPPGGYNEQFF. DNA for the CDR3: TGTGCCAGCAGCCCCCCGGGGGGCTACAATGAGCAGTTCTTC.

The chain uses TRBV6-5 and TRBJ2-5; the D gene is possibly TRBD2 (6 bases). The germline V and J ends were trimmed by 0 bases and 4 bases, with 9 bases remaining between them. Germline assignment: CDR1 MNHEY and CDR2 SVGAGI. The CDR3 has 14 residues. The CDR3 sequence: CASSYSGGGETQYF. The CDR3 coding sequence is TGTGCCAGCAGTTACTCGGGGGGAGGAGAGACCCAGTACTTC.

The CDR3 bases are TGTGCCAGCTCTTCGGACAGACAAGAGACCCAGTACTTC. This translates into CASSSDRQETQYF. V usage is TRBV18 and J usage is TRBJ2-5; tentatively, D is TRBD1 (6 bases). The CDR3 sequence is 13 residues long. Trimming stripped 6 bases from V and 2 bases from J, with 10 bases between. Per germline, CDR1 KGHSH and CDR2 LQKENI.

V gene TRBV19 combines with J gene TRBJ1-5; TRBD1 agrees at 9 bases. V was clipped by 7 bases and J by 7 bases; unmatched bases: 11. Germline lookup yields CDR1 LNHDA and CDR2 SQIVND (reference sequence). The CDR3 has 15 residues. CDR3 protein: CASTPGQGASQPQHF. In nucleotides, the CDR3 is TGTGCCAGTACACCGGGACAGGGAGCGAGCCAGCCCCAGCATTTT.

V gene TRBV11-2 combines with J gene TRBJ1-4; TRBD1 matches at 8 bases. After removal of 1 base from V and 5 bases from J, the junction contained 3 bases not matched to a gene. Germline-derived CDR1 and CDR2 are SGHAT and FQNNGV. The CDR3 sequence is 15 residues long. CDR3 sequence: CASSLGQGANEKLFF. The CDR3 region has the DNA TGTGCCAGCAGCTTAGGGCAGGGGGCGAATGAAAAACTGTTTTTT.

The gene calls are TRBV28 and TRBJ2-7, with D possibly being TRBD1 (6 bases). CDR3 size: 14 residues. V was shortened by 6 bases and J by 0 bases, with 12 bases between the two germline ends. CDR1 is MDHEN and CDR2 is SYDVKM in the germline V gene. CDR3 amino acids: CASRLQGGSYEQYF. The CDR3 coding sequence is TGTGCCAGCAGACTACAGGGCGGCTCCTACGAGCAGTACTTC.

The DNA of the CDR3 is TGTGCCAGCAGTTTAGGGGGACAGGGGGTGACAGATACGCAGTATTTT. As protein: CASSLGGQGVTDTQYF. V is TRBV28 and J is TRBJ2-3; 11 bases match TRBD1. The germline V gene has CDR1 MDHEN and CDR2 SYDVKM. This CDR3 is built from 16 residues. Unmatched junction bases numbered 4, after V lost 2 bases and J lost 3 bases.

V is TRBV30 and J is TRBJ1-6; D is unresolved. With 0 bases removed from V and 1 base from J, the gap between germline ends came to 10 bases. Germline values: CDR1 GTSNPN, CDR2 SVGIG (reference sequence). The CDR3 runs 16 residues. CDR3 sequence reads: CAWSVGSKSYNSPLHF. Here the CDR3 DNA reads TGTGCCTGGAGTGTGGGCAGTAAGTCCTATAATTCACCCCTCCACTTT.

V is TRBV19 and J is TRBJ1-5; D is undetermined. The CDR3 runs to 15 residues. Trimming pared 2 bases from V and 6 bases from J, leaving 14 bases between. Germline V gene lookup returns CDR1 LNHDA and CDR2 SQIVND (reference sequence). The DNA for the CDR3 is TGTGCCAGTAGTATAATGGCGGCGGCGGGTCAGCCCCAGCATTTT. Protein sequence: CASSIMAAAGQPQHF.

DNA for the CDR3: TGTGCCAGCAGTTTTGGTTATGTGGGGGGGCTGTTCTTC. Encoded protein: CASSFGYVGGLFF. J is TRBJ2-1 and V is TRBV12-3 or TRBV12-4, with TRBD2 as a possible D gene (7 bases). Trimming cost V 3 bases and J 15 bases, with 18 bases left between them. This CDR3 has 13 residues.

The rearrangement uses TRBV28 and TRBJ2-2, with 8 positions matching TRBD2. V lost 3 bases to trimming and J lost 0 bases; unmatched junction nucleotides: 12. Per germline, CDR1 MDHEN and CDR2 SYDVKM. This CDR3 has 19 residues. Written as DNA, the CDR3 is TGTGCCAGCAGTTTCCCCTTTGCGGGGGGAACCGCGAACACCGGGGAGCTGTTTTTT. Protein: CASSFPFAGGTANTGELFF.

In this sample, this clone turned up once. J is TRBJ2-4 and V is TRBV5-6; a possible D gene is TRBD1 (6 bases). The CDR3 consists of 14 residues. V was pared by 7 bases and J by 7 bases, with 18 bases between. Per the germline V gene, CDR1 is SGHDT and CDR2 is YYEEEE. The CDR3 sequence: CASSPAGARNIQYF. DNA of the CDR3: TGTGCCAGCTCACCCGCAGGGGCCCGCAACATTCAGTACTTC.

This clone was seen once. V usage is TRBV28 and J usage is TRBJ2-7, with a tentative D call TRBD1 (6 bases). Looked up from germline, CDR1 is MDHEN and CDR2 is SYDVKM. Deletions cut 9 bases from V and 3 bases from J, with 18 bases between. CDR3 length equals 14 residues. Here the CDR3 reads CASSIPGQSYEQYF. The CDR3 nucleotides read TGTGCCAGTTCTATCCCGGGACAAAGCTACGAGCAGTACTTC.

This chain links TRBV30 with TRBJ1-6, with a possible D match to TRBD1 (6 bases). Germline lookup yields CDR1 GTSNPN and CDR2 SVGIG (reference sequence). The V end was cut by 6 bases, the J end by 5 bases, with 17 bases between. The CDR3 sequence is 15 residues long. The CDR3 nucleotides read TGTGCCTGCATCAGTTCGGACAGTAATAATTCACCCCTCCACTTT. Amino acids: CACISSDSNNSPLHF.